Shown below are 30 T cell receptor beta chains from a single sample sequenced in a study of cytomegalovirus exposure and HLA in healthy donors. Amplification used 60 Vbeta primers and 13 Jbeta primers. TCRdb's table, derived via immunoSEQ multiplex PCR, lists solely in-frame clones and lacks some. The profile shows 150,000 to 200,000 clones, 65% to 85% of them singletons. Input material: PBMCs. These receptors came from a man aged 18 to 29 in good health and CMV-seronegative.

The V gene is TRBV28, the J gene TRBJ2-3, with TRBD2 matching 9 bases. The V segment lost 3 bases and the J segment 6 bases; nucleotides outside the gene matches: 10. The germline V gene encodes CDR1 MDHEN and CDR2 SYDVKM. This CDR3 is built from 16 residues. The CDR3 DNA is TGTGCCAGCAGTTTCTCCCCCGGGACTAGCAGGGATACGCAGTATTTT. It encodes CASSFSPGTSRDTQYF.

The J gene is TRBJ2-1, the V gene TRBV6-6, with 11 bases lining up with TRBD2. The V and J ends lost 8 bases and 8 bases, in that order; junction bases with no gene match: 14. Per the germline V gene, CDR1 is MNHNY and CDR2 is SVGAGI (reference sequence). The CDR3 loop spans 16 amino acids. The CDR3 DNA reads TGTGCCAGCGGGAGTCCTAGCGGGGGGAGGGGCGATGAGCAGTTCTTC. Residues: CASGSPSGGRGDEQFF.

The V call is TRBV5-6, the J call TRBJ2-4; the match to TRBD1 covers 9 bases. The CDR3 runs 13 residues. From germline, CDR1 is SGHDT and CDR2 YYEEEE. After removal of 4 bases from V and 8 bases from J, the junction contained 4 bases not matched to a gene. DNA of the CDR3: TGTGCCAGCAGCCCGGGACAGGGAGACATTCAGTACTTC. Amino acids: CASSPGQGDIQYF.

This chain uses TRBV19 with TRBJ2-6; TRBD2 aligns across 13 bases. CDR3 length: 20 amino acids. The germline gives CDR1 LNHDA, CDR2 SQIVND (reference sequence). The junction had 9 bases not matched to a gene; V was cut back by 4 bases and J by 0 bases. CDR3: CASSKLAGGTISSGANVLTF. CDR3 DNA: TGTGCCAGTAGTAAACTAGCGGGAGGGACTATTAGCTCTGGGGCCAACGTCCTGACTTTC.

The chain links TRBV16 to TRBJ1-3; TRBD1 matches at 7 bases. Trimming cost V 4 bases and J 4 bases; bases outside gene matches: 4. Germline values: CDR1 KGHSY, CDR2 FQNENV. This CDR3 is built from 14 residues. The CDR3 DNA follows: TGTGCCAGCAGCCCCGACAGGGACGGAAACACCATATATTTT. It translates to CASSPDRDGNTIYF.

The table lists this clone with a few counts. The V gene is TRBV7-6, the J gene TRBJ2-6, with D unclear. This CDR3 spans 16 amino acids. Germline CDR1 SGHVS, CDR2 FNYEAQ. V was pared by 1 base and J by 1 base, with 8 bases between. Here the CDR3 reads CASSLGTPSGANVLTF. The CDR3 DNA follows: TGTGCCAGCAGCTTAGGAACACCATCTGGGGCCAACGTCCTGACTTTC.

This chain joins TRBV28 and TRBJ2-2, with 8 bases identical to TRBD1. V shed 3 bases and J 7 bases; nucleotides not matched to a gene: 10. CDR1 and CDR2 (germline): MDHEN, SYDVKM. This CDR3 is 16 amino acids long. This CDR3 is CASSLPLAGGIGELFF. The CDR3, as DNA: TGTGCCAGCAGTTTGCCCCTCGCAGGGGGCATCGGGGAGCTGTTTTTT. The full variable domain, rest sourced from reference TRBV28 and TRBJ2-2, is DVKVTQSSRYLVKRTGEKVFLECVQDMDHENMFWYRQDPGLGLRLIYFSYDVKMKEKGDIPEGYSVSREKKERFSLILESASTNQTSMYLCASSLPLAGGIGELFFGEGSRLTVL.

The rearrangement joins TRBV7-2 to TRBJ2-2; 10 bases match TRBD1. The V segment lost 5 bases and the J segment 5 bases; nucleotides outside the gene matches: 5. CDR3 length equals 15 residues. The germline CDR1 and CDR2 sequences are SGHTA and FQGNSA. The DNA for the CDR3 is TGTGCCAGCAGCCTCCGGACAGGGGGGACCGGGGAGCTGTTTTTT. Translating gives CASSLRTGGTGELFF.

The chain employs TRBV7-2 and TRBJ2-5; maybe TRBD2 (5 bases). The germline V gene has CDR1 SGHTA and CDR2 FQGNSA. V lost 3 bases, J lost 1 base, and 15 bases lay in between. The CDR3 loop spans 16 amino acids. The CDR3 DNA is TGTGCCAGCAGCTTTGCCCCGAGGGTCATCCAAGAGACCCAGTACTTC. Translation gives CASSFAPRVIQETQYF.

The table lists this clone with a few counts. The J gene is TRBJ2-1, the V gene TRBV6-5; 7 bases fit TRBD1. This CDR3 is 14 amino acids long. CDR1 and CDR2 from the germline V gene are MNHEY and SVGAGI. V gave up 5 bases and J gave up 10 bases; unmatched junction bases: 11. CDR3 DNA: TGTGCCAGCAGTACGGCGGACAGGTTGGGGGAGCAGTTCTTC. It translates to CASSTADRLGEQFF.

The chain has TRBV2 and TRBJ2-7; the match to TRBD1 covers 10 bases. Germline CDR1 SNHLY, CDR2 FYNNEI. V lost 3 bases to trimming and J lost 4 bases; unmatched junction nucleotides: 6. The CDR3 has 15 amino acids. The CDR3: CASSDSDRGRYEQYF. Here the CDR3 DNA reads TGTGCCAGCAGTGATAGTGACAGGGGGCGGTACGAGCAGTACTTC.

The chain couples TRBV9 to TRBJ2-2, with 8 bases aligning to TRBD1. CDR3 size: 15 residues. The V and J ends lost 0 bases and 7 bases, in that order; junction bases with no gene match: 5. Germline lookup yields CDR1 SGDLS and CDR2 YYNGEE. CDR3 DNA: TGTGCCAGCAGCGTAGCCCAGGGGGCTAGCGGGGAGCTGTTTTTT. It codes for CASSVAQGASGELFF.

The V gene is TRBV5-1, the J gene TRBJ1-2; D is unclear. The V gene lost 3 bases and the J gene lost 5 bases, with 14 bases spanning the gap. There are 14 residues in the CDR3. Germline CDR1 reads SGHRS; CDR2 reads YFSETQ. As DNA, the CDR3 is TGCGCCAGCAGCTCGCCTGGGCAGCCTTATGGCTACACCTTC. The encoded protein is CASSSPGQPYGYTF.

The CDR3 here is CASSTTGFYGYTF. The DNA for the CDR3 is TGTGCCAGCAGTACCACAGGGTTCTATGGCTACACCTTC. The chain is built from TRBV7-6 and TRBJ1-2, with a tentative D call TRBD1 (6 bases). This CDR3 has 13 amino acids. Germline CDR1 and CDR2: SGHVS and FNYEAQ. Trimming stripped 6 bases from V and 4 bases from J, with 12 bases between. The variable domain in full, completed from reference TRBV7-6 and TRBJ1-2, reads GAGVSQSPRYKVTKRGQDVALRCDPISGHVSLYWYRQALGQGPEFLTYFNYEAQQDKSGLPNDRFSAERPEGSISTLTIQRTEQRDSAMYRCASSTTGFYGYTFGSGTRLTVV.

This chain joins TRBV6-6 and TRBJ1-3, with 8 nucleotides matching TRBD1. There are 15 residues in the CDR3. V lost 7 bases to trimming and J lost 4 bases; unmatched junction nucleotides: 9. Germline assignment: CDR1 MNHNY and CDR2 SVGAGI (reference sequence). CDR3 nucleotide sequence: TGTGCCAGCACCCTGACAGGGGTGAAGGGAAACACCATATATTTT. Amino acids: CASTLTGVKGNTIYF.

The count of this clone is one. The DNA of the CDR3 is TGCGCCAGCACCTACAGCGGGGGGCAAGAGACCCAGTACTTC. Its translation is CASTYSGGQETQYF. The chain uses TRBV5-1 and TRBJ2-5; 9 bases line up with TRBD2. The CDR3 is 14 amino acids. V was clipped by 6 bases and J by 2 bases; unmatched bases: 5. From germline, CDR1 is SGHRS and CDR2 YFSETQ. Full variable domain (outside the CDR3, taken from reference TRBV5-1 and TRBJ2-5): KAGVTQTPRYLIKTRGQQVTLSCSPISGHRSVSWYQQTPGQGLQFLFEYFSETQRNKGNFPGRFSGRQFSNSRSEMNVSTLELGDSALYLCASTYSGGQETQYFGPGTRLLVL.

The V gene is TRBV5-5, the J gene TRBJ1-6, with D perhaps TRBD1 (5 bases). The germline V gene has CDR1 SGHKS and CDR2 YYEKEE (reference sequence). Deletions cut 0 bases from V and 3 bases from J, with 7 bases between. This CDR3 region has 15 residues. The CDR3 protein is CASSLAGGYNSPLHF. CDR3 DNA: TGTGCCAGCAGCTTGGCCGGGGGCTATAATTCACCCCTCCACTTT.

V is TRBV5-1 and J is TRBJ2-7, with TRBD1 identical over 10 bases. J gave up 4 bases and V 3 bases, and 7 bases lay outside the gene matches. The CDR3 totals 15 residues. Germline V gene sequence: CDR1 SGHRS, CDR2 YFSETQ. CDR3 in amino acids: CASSSDPGQGYEQYF. In DNA, the CDR3 is TGCGCCAGCAGCTCCGACCCGGGACAGGGGTACGAGCAGTACTTC.

About this clone itself: Given the absence of the conserved phenylalanine or tryptophan at the CDR3 end, a read error is likely. This chain joins TRBV19 and TRBJ1-1, with TRBD1 as a possible D gene (5 bases). The CDR3 sequence is 15 residues long. Trimming left V 5 bases short and J 7 bases short, with 20 bases between. From germline, CDR1 is LNHDA and CDR2 SQIVND (reference sequence). The CDR3 sequence is CASSPIDRSLGEAFL. The CDR3 DNA reads TGTGCCAGTAGTCCTATCGACAGATCTCTCGGTGAAGCTTTCCTT.

The V gene is TRBV2, the J gene TRBJ1-1, with D hard to call. V dropped 5 bases and J dropped 0 bases, with 10 bases sitting between them. The CDR3 loop spans 14 amino acids. CDR1 SNHLY and CDR2 FYNNEI come from the germline V gene. Here the CDR3 reads CASSPGRLNTEAFF. As DNA, the CDR3 is TGTGCCAGCAGTCCGGGGAGGTTGAACACTGAAGCTTTCTTT. Combining the CDR3 with reference TRBV2 and TRBJ1-1 gives the whole variable domain EPEVTQTPSHQVTQMGQEVILRCVPISNHLYFYWYRQILGQKVEFLVSFYNNEISEKSEIFDDQFSVERPDGSNFTLKIRSTKLEDSAMYFCASSPGRLNTEAFFGQGTRLTVV.

This chain connects TRBV7-2 to TRBJ2-1; 8 bases are shared with TRBD1. Germline V gene sequence: CDR1 SGHTA, CDR2 FQGNSA. V lost 0 bases, J lost 2 bases, and 3 bases stayed unmatched. CDR3 size: 16 residues. CDR3 bases: TGTGCCAGCAGCTTAGCACAGGGGGTAGCCTACAATGAGCAGTTCTTC. It translates to CASSLAQGVAYNEQFF.

V usage is TRBV11-2 and J usage is TRBJ2-1; 11 nucleotides align to TRBD1. V lost 3 bases to trimming and J lost 6 bases; unmatched junction nucleotides: 1. Germline V gives CDR1 SGHAT, CDR2 FQNNGV. The CDR3 length is 14 residues. As DNA, the CDR3 is TGTGCCAGCAGCTTCGGGACAGGGGGCAATGAGCAGTTCTTC. Its translation: CASSFGTGGNEQFF.

This clone showed up just once. This rearrangement joins TRBV5-1 to TRBJ2-1, with 11 bases lining up with TRBD2. CDR3 length: 16 amino acids. Germline V gene data show CDR1 as SGHRS and CDR2 as YFSETQ. J gave up 4 bases and V 4 bases, and 7 bases lay outside the gene matches. For the CDR3, the DNA is TGCGCCAGCAGCCTTTTGGTAGCGGGAGGGTACAATGAGCAGTTCTTC. Translated, it gives CASSLLVAGGYNEQFF.

This sequence joins TRBV5-1 and TRBJ2-5, with 8 bases that match TRBD2. Trimming removed 2 bases from V and 3 bases from J; junction bases left unmatched: 6. CDR1 is SGHRS and CDR2 is YFSETQ in the germline V gene. CDR3 length: 15 amino acids. The CDR3 loop is CASSLGSGVEETQYF. CDR3 nucleotide sequence: TGCGCCAGCAGCTTAGGTAGCGGGGTTGAAGAGACCCAGTACTTC.

The V gene is TRBV7-9, the J gene TRBJ2-5; 14 bases align to TRBD2. The junction had 9 bases not matched to a gene; V was cut back by 2 bases and J by 4 bases. Germline loops: CDR1 SEHNR, CDR2 FQNEAQ (reference sequence). The CDR3 has 18 residues. CDR3 DNA sequence: TGTGCCAGCAGCTTAACCGGGACTAGCGGGAGACACATAGAGACCCAGTACTTC. Protein product: CASSLTGTSGRHIETQYF.

This chain links TRBV6-5 with TRBJ1-2; 10 nucleotides match TRBD1. V dropped 6 bases and J dropped 6; count of bases not matched to a gene: 10. Germline CDR1 reads MNHEY; CDR2 reads SVGAGI. The CDR3 loop spans 15 amino acids. DNA of the CDR3: TGTGCCAGCAGACGGCCGGGACAGGGGATGAATGGCTACACCTTC. It translates to CASRRPGQGMNGYTF.

The V call is TRBV5-1, the J call TRBJ1-2, with D maybe TRBD1 (5 bases). Looked up from germline, CDR1 is SGHRS and CDR2 is YFSETQ. CDR3 length: 17 residues. Trimming took 0 bases from V and 3 from J, leaving 18 bases between them. The CDR3 bases are TGCGCCAGCAGCTTGGTAGCCAACCGGGACTTAGACTATGGCTACACCTTC. Residues: CASSLVANRDLDYGYTF.

This clone was seen a few times. This rearrangement joins TRBV10-2 to TRBJ2-1, with 11 bases matching TRBD2. Losses at the gene ends were 2 bases for V and 9 bases for J; bases not matched to a gene: 6. This CDR3 spans 15 amino acids. From germline, CDR1 is WSHSY and CDR2 SAAADI. The CDR3 sequence is CASSETSGRHGEQFF. The CDR3 DNA reads as TGCGCCAGCAGTGAGACTAGCGGGAGACATGGTGAGCAGTTCTTC.

Comments on this clone: Other DNA variants within this sample encode the same CDR3. The chain couples TRBV9 to TRBJ2-2; TRBD1 aligns across 7 bases. CDR3 length: 15 amino acids. Unmatched junction bases numbered 5, after V lost 5 bases and J lost 1 base. CDR1 and CDR2 (germline): SGDLS, YYNGEE. The chain's CDR3 is CASSVRQGNTGELFF. CDR3 in DNA: TGTGCCAGCAGTGTAAGACAGGGGAACACCGGGGAGCTGTTTTTT.

The genes are TRBV4-3 and TRBJ2-2, with 10 bases fitting TRBD2. The CDR3 covers 15 residues. With V trimmed by 1 base and J by 8 bases, 4 bases remained unmatched. Germline V gene data show CDR1 as LGHNA and CDR2 as YSLEER. The CDR3 nucleotides are TGCGCCAGCAGCCAAGGACCTAGCGGGAGAGGGGAGCTGTTTTTT. Its translation is CASSQGPSGRGELFF.